The sample holds many counts of the clone carrying this TCR beta chain. What it binds is not known. The sample is drawn from a study of early T cells in non-severe SARS-CoV-2 infection. Study overall: Sequencing of bulk RNA from unsorted whole blood was done, without chain pairing.

General study results and limits: VDJdb matching favored anti-spike CD8 responses, missing private and CD4 specificities.

The germline V and J ends were trimmed by 0 bases and 6 bases, with 16 bases remaining between them. Looked up from germline, CDR1 is SGHTA and CDR2 is FQGNSA. The CDR3 spans 16 residues. Individual cDNA molecules were tagged with unique molecular identifiers, the study reported. TCRdb analysed the 5' RACE reads with MiXCR anew, one entry per CDR3 protein. The table has more than 60,000 distinct CDR3 sequences, under 15% seen once. The chain combines TRBV7-2 with TRBJ2-3, with D perhaps TRBD2 (5 bases). The sequence derives from an adult who was a healthcare worker with PCR-confirmed SARS-CoV-2 infection or an uninfected control (not recorded which). The sample consisted of whole blood. The CDR3 bases are TGTGCCAGCAGCTTAGCTAGCGTACACTCTGGGGATACGCAGTATTTT. This codes for CASSLASVHSGDTQYF.